One and the same sample provided the 21 T cell receptor beta chains below, sequenced in a study of CD8 T cells in cerebrospinal fluid in Alzheimer's disease. TCRdb reprocessed the 10x single-cell sequencing reads, keeping one entry per CDR3 protein, no DNA. The data show 1,800 or so distinct CDR3 sequences, and the top ten clones hold 8.8%. The sequenced sample was cerebrospinal fluid. Receptors were obtained from a human donor with mild cognitive impairment.

Frequency places this clonotype as medium-sized (0.01 to 0.1%). The genes are TRBV18 and TRBJ2-7; TCRdb names TRBD2, which stays unverified in the absence of DNA. The CDR3 spans 14 residues. Germline values: CDR1 KGHSH, CDR2 LQKENI. The CDR3 sequence: CASSLGTSSYEQYF.

Measured by frequency, this clonotype is medium-sized. The chain recombines TRBV28 with TRBJ1-1. This CDR3 is built from 11 residues. The germline gives CDR1 MDHEN, CDR2 SYDVKM. The chain's CDR3 is CASGRNTEAFF.

V usage is TRBV2 and J usage is TRBJ2-3; TCRdb's D call of TRBD1 is untestable without DNA. This CDR3 spans 14 amino acids. Germline V gives CDR1 SNHLY, CDR2 FYNNEI. CDR3 protein: CASRRGPWTDTQYF. Complete variable domain (other parts from reference TRBV2 and TRBJ2-3): EPEVTQTPSHQVTQMGQEVILRCVPISNHLYFYWYRQILGQKVEFLVSFYNNEISEKSEIFDDQFSVERPDGSNFTLKIRSTKLEDSAMYFCASRRGPWTDTQYFGPGTRLTVL.

By frequency, this clonotype registers medium-sized. The rearrangement links TRBV5-1 to TRBJ1-1; the TRBD1 assignment by TCRdb is unverifiable without DNA. The CDR3 extends over 17 amino acids. The germline gives CDR1 SGHRS, CDR2 YFSETQ. The CDR3 spells CASSFRDVNGRNTEAFF.

Its frequency marks this clonotype as medium-sized. This CDR3 reads CSAPMDTRSSYNSPLHF. The chain is built from TRBV20-1 and TRBJ1-6; TCRdb's D call of TRBD1 is untestable without DNA. The CDR3 length is 17 residues. Germline CDR1 is DFQATT and CDR2 is SNEGSKA (reference sequence).

Measured by frequency, this clonotype is medium-sized. This chain links TRBV11-1 with TRBJ2-3; the D call from TCRdb, TRBD1, cannot be confirmed without DNA. CDR1 and CDR2 (germline): SGHAT, FQDESV (reference sequence). The CDR3 is made up of 12 amino acids. CDR3 region: CASSRPTDTQYF.

V and J are TRBV13 and TRBJ2-7; the TRBD1 assignment by TCRdb is unverifiable without DNA. The CDR3 totals 12 residues. In germline, CDR1 is PRHDT, CDR2 FYEKMQ (reference sequence). The CDR3 sequence is CASSLGGGEQYF.

By frequency, this clonotype registers medium-sized (0.01 to 0.1%). The chain links TRBV21-1 to TRBJ2-3. TRBV21-1 is an annotated pseudogene. There are 11 residues in the CDR3. This CDR3 reads CASSYGDTQYF.

V usage is TRBV6-1 and J usage is TRBJ1-5; TCRdb's D call of TRBD1 is untestable without DNA. CDR1 and CDR2 (germline): MNHNS, SASEGT. The CDR3 covers 14 residues. CDR3 in amino acids: CASIRRGNNQPQHF.

The chain combines TRBV7-6 with TRBJ2-5; there is no DNA to check the TCRdb D call of TRBD1. The germline V gene encodes CDR1 SGHVS and CDR2 FNYEAQ. The length of the CDR3 is 14 residues. The CDR3 sequence is CASSLDWGGETQYF.

Measured by frequency, this clonotype is medium-sized. The gene calls are TRBV5-4 and TRBJ2-1; TCRdb's assignment of TRBD1 cannot be checked, as there is no DNA. CDR1 is SGHNT and CDR2 is YYREEE in the germline V gene (reference sequence). The CDR3 runs 15 residues. CDR3: CASSNPGQAFYEQFF.

Judged by frequency, this clonotype is medium-sized. The chain is built from TRBV27 and TRBJ2-1; the TRBD1 assignment by TCRdb is unverifiable without DNA. The germline gives CDR1 MNHEY, CDR2 SMNVEV (reference sequence). The CDR3 length is 13 residues. CDR3: CASSLRGRNEQFF.

This clonotype is deemed large by its frequency. V and J are TRBV11-2 and TRBJ2-1; TCRdb selects TRBD1, and the lack of DNA leaves this call unchecked. The V gene's germline CDR1 is SGHAT and CDR2 FQNNGV. This CDR3 region has 16 residues. The CDR3 here is CASSHRLGQSSDEQFF.

This clonotype counts as medium-sized by frequency. The J gene is TRBJ1-2, the V gene TRBV2; checking the TCRdb D call of TRBD1 is not possible without DNA. Germline values: CDR1 SNHLY, CDR2 FYNNEI. The CDR3 is 13 amino acids. This CDR3 reads CASSPTGIYGYTF.

By frequency, this clonotype registers medium-sized. The chain carries TRBV20-1 and TRBJ2-2; TCRdb outputs TRBD2, but without DNA this stays unchecked. The CDR3 is made up of 15 amino acids. Germline V gives CDR1 DFQATT, CDR2 SNEGSKA (reference sequence). The CDR3 region is CSASGLAQNTGELFF.

This clonotype counts as medium-sized by frequency. J is TRBJ1-6 and V is TRBV6-5; TCRdb's D call, TRBD1, is unchecked because there is no DNA. CDR1 and CDR2 from the germline V gene are MNHEY and SVGAGI. The CDR3 is made up of 18 amino acids. CDR3 in amino acids: CASTQAPYGGVRNSPLHF.

Its frequency marks this clonotype as medium-sized (0.01 to 0.1%). V and J are TRBV3-1 and TRBJ2-7; TCRdb indicates TRBD1, and absent DNA this call remains unverified. The length of the CDR3 is 13 residues. Germline values: CDR1 LGHDT, CDR2 YNNKEL (reference sequence). CDR3 in amino acids: CASSSPGDYEQYF.

Its frequency marks this clonotype as medium-sized. The chain joins TRBV5-4 to TRBJ2-1; the TRBD2 assignment by TCRdb is unverifiable without DNA. CDR1 and CDR2 from the germline V gene are SGHNT and YYREEE (reference sequence). The CDR3 runs 15 residues. The CDR3 loop reads CASSTGGPRLNEQFF. The entire variable domain, with the rest obtained from reference TRBV5-4 and TRBJ2-1, is as follows: ETGVTQSPTHLIKTRGQQVTLRCSSQSGHNTVSWYQQALGQGPQFIFQYYREEENGRGNFPPRFSGLQFPNYSSELNVNALELDDSALYLCASSTGGPRLNEQFFGPGTRLTVL.

This clonotype is medium-sized by frequency. The chain employs TRBV6-5 and TRBJ2-7; TCRdb's D call, TRBD1, is unchecked because there is no DNA. There are 13 residues in the CDR3. The germline V gene has CDR1 MNHEY and CDR2 SVGAGI. The CDR3 is CASSGPGVYEQYF.

Its frequency marks this clonotype as medium-sized. The J gene is TRBJ2-7, the V gene TRBV7-6; TCRdb proposes TRBD1, but this gene call is untestable without DNA. The CDR3 consists of 15 residues. Germline V gene data show CDR1 as SGHVS and CDR2 as FNYEAQ. The CDR3 region is CASSPLTGGQTEQYF.

The rearrangement joins TRBV6-4 to TRBJ2-1; the D call from TCRdb, TRBD2, cannot be confirmed without DNA. This CDR3 contains 14 residues. Per germline, CDR1 MRHNA and CDR2 SNTAGT. CDR3 residues: CASSVTGTRDEQFF.